This TCR beta chain was captured in a study of T cells after yellow fever vaccination. 5'RACE template switching produced TCR cDNA carrying a universal primer site and UMIs. MiXCR, applied by TCRdb to the 5' RACE reads, yields one record per CDR3 protein. This table holds 250,000 or so distinct CDR3 sequences, less than 9% found once. This clonotype appeared many times. Its matching antigen is unknown. A read error may produce the germline difference seen at one junction end. General study points: Subsequent booster samples again held most clones from primary vaccination (96% CD4, 85% to 90% CD8).

The CDR3 is made up of 11 amino acids. Germline V CDR1 and CDR2: SGHRS, YFSETQ. The J gene is TRBJ2-7, the V gene TRBV5-1; D is unclear. The sequence was obtained from a man younger than 45 who received the YFV17D yellow fever vaccine. The sample here was CD4+ T cells sorted from PBMCs, taken 15 days after the yellow fever booster vaccination. CDR3 nucleotide sequence: TGTGCCAGCAGCTCAGCCTACGAGCAGTACTTC. It yields the protein CASSSAYEQYF.